The 20 T cell receptor beta chains in this list originate from one sample, sequenced in a study of blood T cell repertoires in COVID-19. Generated by immunoSEQ multiplex PCR, the TCRdb table keeps only in-frame clones and is missing some. The table lists 50,000 to 75,000 clones, more than 70% of them singletons. The sequencing input was peripheral blood. The source is a woman in her forties or fifties with active or convalescent COVID-19.

The rearrangement links TRBV30 to TRBJ1-3; 7 bases agree with TRBD1. The CDR3 is 15 residues long. Germline V gene lookup returns CDR1 GTSNPN and CDR2 SVGIG (reference sequence). J was trimmed by 0 bases and V by 4 bases; bases with no gene match: 6. CDR3 region: CAWTWDSSSGNTIYF. The DNA for the CDR3 is TGTGCCTGGACGTGGGACAGTAGCTCTGGAAACACCATATATTTT.

CDR3 region: CATSDSGTSYNEQFF. The CDR3 DNA sequence: TGTGCCACCAGTGATTCCGGGACTAGTTACAATGAGCAGTTCTTC. The chain employs TRBV24-1 and TRBJ2-1; TRBD2 matches at 8 bases. CDR1 is KGHDR and CDR2 is SFDVKD in the germline V gene. Trimming took 2 bases from V and 4 from J; bases not matched to a gene: 3. CDR3 length: 15 residues.

The gene calls are TRBV7-9 and TRBJ1-5, with D unresolved. V was shortened by 4 bases and J by 7 bases, with 14 bases between the two germline ends. Germline CDR1 SEHNR, CDR2 FQNEAQ (reference sequence). The CDR3 consists of 14 residues. CDR3 amino acids: CASSSDISGQPQHF. DNA of the CDR3: TGTGCCAGCAGCTCAGACATTAGCGGACAGCCCCAGCATTTT.

CDR3 nucleotides: TGTGCCAGCAGAACACCACCGGGACTAGCGGGAGAAGGGCCAGACAATGAGCAGTTCTTC. The encoded protein is CASRTPPGLAGEGPDNEQFF. This sequence joins TRBV2 and TRBJ2-1; 14 nucleotides line up with TRBD2. CDR1 and CDR2 (germline): SNHLY, FYNNEI. V shed 6 bases, J shed 5 bases, and the junction held 18 bases outside the gene matches. This CDR3 is 20 amino acids long.

V usage is TRBV14 and J usage is TRBJ2-2; TRBD1 agrees at 7 bases. The CDR3 totals 16 residues. V shed 3 bases, J shed 8 bases, and the junction held 12 bases outside the gene matches. Germline lookup yields CDR1 SGHDN and CDR2 FVKESK. CDR3 nucleotides: TGTGCCAGCAGCCACTCTTGGACAGGTGGACGGGGGGAGCTGTTTTTT. The encoded protein is CASSHSWTGGRGELFF.

This clone occurred once. This rearrangement joins TRBV12-3 or TRBV12-4 to TRBJ1-1, with D hard to call. The CDR3 spans 11 residues. V lost 6 bases and J lost 1, with 3 bases in between. The CDR3 DNA reads TGTGCCAGCAGACAGAACACTGAAGCTTTCTTT. Its translation is CASRQNTEAFF.

The V gene is TRBV9, the J gene TRBJ1-3; D unclear. V was trimmed by 3 bases and J by 0 bases, leaving 13 bases between them. Germline-derived CDR1 and CDR2 are SGDLS and YYNGEE. This CDR3 spans 16 amino acids. CDR3 in DNA: TGTGCCAGCAGCGGCCAACAGTTTTTCTCTGGAAACACCATATATTTT. Its protein is CASSGQQFFSGNTIYF.

This chain connects TRBV11-2 to TRBJ2-2, with 7 nucleotides matching TRBD1. Germline assignment: CDR1 SGHAT and CDR2 FQNNGV. This CDR3 is 16 amino acids long. V lost 6 bases, J lost 6 bases, and 13 bases stayed unmatched. CDR3 amino acids: CASRGQTVVMAGELFF. The CDR3 nucleotides are TGTGCCAGCAGGGGACAGACGGTAGTTATGGCCGGGGAGCTGTTTTTT.

Note on this clone: One end of the junction is discordant with germline, which a read error may explain. The J gene is TRBJ2-2, the V gene TRBV7-7; 13 bases align to TRBD2. Germline CDR1 SSHAT, CDR2 FNYEAQ (reference sequence). The CDR3 contains 18 residues. In DNA form, the CDR3 reads TGTGCTAGCAGCTTAGGAGGACTAGCGGGAGTTGACACCGGGGAGCTGTTTTTT. Encoded protein: CASSLGGLAGVDTGELFF.

This chain uses TRBV11-3 with TRBJ1-3; D might be TRBD1 (5 bases). The CDR3 is 13 amino acids. Germline V gene lookup returns CDR1 SGHNT and CDR2 YENEEA. V shed 2 bases and J shed 5 bases, with 7 bases lying between them. CDR3 loop: CASSLSDRNTIYF. CDR3 DNA: TGTGCCAGCAGCTTATCGGACAGAAACACCATATATTTT.

The CDR3 DNA reads as TGTGCCAGCAGCGCAGAGGCTAGCGGCACAGATACGCAGTATTTT. This encodes CASSAEASGTDTQYF. V and J are TRBV11-2 and TRBJ2-3, with a possible D match to TRBD2 (6 bases). This CDR3 has 15 residues. Looked up from germline, CDR1 is SGHAT and CDR2 is FQNNGV. Trimming pared 5 bases from V and 1 base from J, leaving 13 bases between.

V is TRBV27 and J is TRBJ2-7; D is possibly TRBD2 (6 bases). The CDR3 has 16 amino acids. Per the germline V gene, CDR1 is MNHEY and CDR2 is SMNVEV (reference sequence). The V and J ends lost 1 base and 1 base respectively, with 14 bases between them. CDR3 residues: CASSLLTAGRSYEQYF. Here the CDR3 DNA reads TGTGCCAGCAGTTTATTAACCGCGGGGAGATCCTACGAGCAGTACTTC.

This clone appeared once. The rearrangement joins TRBV4-1 to TRBJ1-2; D is possibly TRBD1 (5 bases). Germline V gene lookup returns CDR1 MGHRA and CDR2 YSYEKL. V gave up 3 bases and J gave up 6 bases, with 20 bases separating them. This CDR3 region has 16 residues. Written as DNA, the CDR3 is TGCGCCAGCAGCCAGAGGTTGGGGGGGAGTTTGGATGGCTACACCTTC. Protein product: CASSQRLGGSLDGYTF.

The V call is TRBV19, the J call TRBJ1-1; 9 nucleotides align to TRBD1. The CDR3 is 16 amino acids. The V segment lost 9 bases and the J segment 1 base; nucleotides outside the gene matches: 12. Germline V gene lookup returns CDR1 LNHDA and CDR2 SQIVND (reference sequence). CDR3: CASDDRGSRGNTEAFF. The CDR3 DNA is TGTGCCAGCGATGACAGGGGGTCGAGAGGGAACACTGAAGCTTTCTTT.

The chain employs TRBV10-3 and TRBJ1-4; TRBD1 might be the D (5 bases). The CDR3 totals 17 residues. Between the trimmed V and J ends, which lost 3 bases and 0 bases, there was a span of 14 bases. Germline V lookup: CDR1 ENHRY, CDR2 SYGVKD. The CDR3 sequence: CAISESIQGTTNEKLFF. CDR3 nucleotides: TGTGCCATCAGTGAATCAATTCAGGGTACAACTAATGAAAAACTGTTTTTT.

The J gene is TRBJ2-7, the V gene TRBV11-2; D gene ambiguous. The CDR3 totals 15 residues. Trimming took 1 base from V and 3 from J, leaving 13 bases between them. In germline, CDR1 is SGHAT, CDR2 FQNNGV. The chain's CDR3 is CASSLGSDMFYEQYF. The DNA of the CDR3 is TGTGCCAGCAGCTTAGGGTCAGATATGTTCTACGAGCAGTACTTC.

The chain carries TRBV5-6 and TRBJ1-2, with D uncertain. The germline V and J ends were trimmed by 0 bases and 4 bases, with 22 bases remaining between them. Per germline, CDR1 SGHDT and CDR2 YYEEEE. The CDR3 is made up of 18 amino acids. The CDR3 reads CASSLESGVSPRGYGYTF. CDR3 sequence (DNA): TGTGCCAGCAGCTTGGAGTCCGGCGTCAGCCCCCGAGGCTATGGCTACACCTTC.

This chain links TRBV11-2 with TRBJ2-1; TRBD2 is a possible D gene (5 bases). V was cut by 2 bases and J by 7 bases, with 12 bases left in between. Per germline, CDR1 SGHAT and CDR2 FQNNGV. This CDR3 comprises 14 residues. CDR3: CASSLWESGNEQFF. The CDR3 DNA reads TGTGCCAGCAGCTTATGGGAGTCGGGTAATGAGCAGTTCTTC.

The chain uses TRBV5-1 and TRBJ2-5, with 8 bases aligning to TRBD1. The germline gives CDR1 SGHRS, CDR2 YFSETQ. This CDR3 region has 15 residues. V dropped 4 bases and J dropped 2; count of bases not matched to a gene: 7. CDR3 in amino acids: CASSQTGVPQETQYF. The CDR3 nucleotides are TGCGCCAGCAGCCAGACAGGGGTCCCACAAGAGACCCAGTACTTC.

V usage is TRBV19 and J usage is TRBJ2-7, with 7 nucleotides matching TRBD2. Germline V CDR1 and CDR2: LNHDA, SQIVND (reference sequence). J lost 6 bases, V lost 2 bases, and 7 bases had no gene match. This CDR3 region has 14 residues. The CDR3 DNA is TGTGCCAGTAGTATACAGTTCGCTAGCGGCGAGCAGTACTTC. Its translation: CASSIQFASGEQYF.